This section outlines one TCR beta chain sequence together with its context. This entry comes from a study of T cell responses to AZD1222 COVID-19 vaccine. Method: immunoSEQ multiplex PCR; TCRdb's copy keeps in-frame clones and lacks some. The data show 250,000 to 300,000 clones, with about 94% seen just once and roughly 0.6% held by the top ten. CDR3 length equals 16 residues. J gave up 7 bases and V 2 bases, and 4 bases lay outside the gene matches. Germline loops: CDR1 KGHDR, CDR2 SFDVKD. The chain is built from TRBV24-1 and TRBJ2-1; 13 positions match TRBD2. The material was peripheral blood, obtained 28 days after the second AZD1222 dose. This TCR was sampled from an adult who received the AZD1222 COVID-19 vaccine. This chain's CDR3 is CATSDWTSGRRNEQFF. CDR3 DNA: TGTGCCACCAGTGATTGGACTAGCGGGAGACGGAATGAGCAGTTCTTC.